The 28 T cell receptor beta chains below come from one sample, sequenced in a study of blood T cell repertoires in COVID-19. Method: immunoSEQ multiplex PCR; TCRdb's copy keeps in-frame clones and lacks some. The repertoire includes a few hundred thousand clones, 85% to 90% of them detected once, and 0.85% to 1.3% sits in the top ten. The sample comprised PBMCs or T cells enriched from blood (not recorded which). Receptor source: a woman under 40 who had been exposed to COVID-19.

This chain joins TRBV27 and TRBJ2-3, with 12 bases aligning to TRBD2. Trimming at V came to 4 bases and at J to 3 bases, leaving 8 bases not matched to a gene. Germline lookup yields CDR1 MNHEY and CDR2 SMNVEV (reference sequence). CDR3 length equals 17 residues. The CDR3 loop reads CASSYYRLAGVTDTQYF. DNA of the CDR3: TGTGCCAGCAGTTACTACAGACTAGCGGGAGTAACAGATACGCAGTATTTT.

The V call is TRBV5-1, the J call TRBJ1-2; tentative D call: TRBD1 (5 bases). The germline gives CDR1 SGHRS, CDR2 YFSETQ. The length of the CDR3 is 15 residues. The V gene lost 2 bases and the J gene lost 1 base, with 12 bases spanning the gap. The CDR3 DNA is TGCGCCAGCAGCTTAGGACACCTTATTAACTATGGCTACACCTTC. It codes for CASSLGHLINYGYTF.

The chain employs TRBV30 and TRBJ1-2; TRBD1 agrees at 9 bases. CDR3 length equals 15 residues. V dropped 8 bases and J dropped 2; count of bases not matched to a gene: 12. Looked up from germline, CDR1 is GTSNPN and CDR2 is SVGIG (reference sequence). CDR3 region: CATQTGGGGNYGYTF. CDR3 in DNA: TGTGCCACCCAGACAGGGGGAGGCGGAAACTATGGCTACACCTTC.

This clone was counted a few times. The rearrangement joins TRBV18 to TRBJ2-1; D uncertain. V lost 6 bases and J lost 9, with 12 bases in between. There are 12 residues in the CDR3. Per germline, CDR1 KGHSH and CDR2 LQKENI. In DNA, the CDR3 is TGTGCCAGCTCGGTCCAACTTACTGAGCAGTTCTTC. Its protein product is CASSVQLTEQFF.

This chain links TRBV28 with TRBJ1-3; perhaps TRBD1 as D (6 bases). V was clipped by 5 bases and J by 8 bases, with 19 bases between them. The CDR3 totals 15 residues. Germline V gene lookup returns CDR1 MDHEN and CDR2 SYDVKM. For the CDR3, the DNA is TGTGCCAGCAGTCCTCCGGGACAAGGACGATACACCATATATTTT. Protein: CASSPPGQGRYTIYF.

The V gene is TRBV14, the J gene TRBJ1-2; the match to TRBD1 covers 9 bases. V trimming: 0 bases; J trimming: 7 bases; junction bases outside the gene matches: 6. The germline CDR1 and CDR2 sequences are SGHDN and FVKESK. This CDR3 contains 15 residues. Here the CDR3 DNA reads TGTGCCAGCAGCCAAGATTTAGGACAGGGGTCTGGCTACACCTTC. This encodes CASSQDLGQGSGYTF.

This rearrangement joins TRBV19 to TRBJ1-1; TRBD1 might be the D (5 bases). V gave up 7 bases and J gave up 1 base, with 10 bases separating them. There are 13 residues in the CDR3. Germline V gene data show CDR1 as LNHDA and CDR2 as SQIVND (reference sequence). CDR3 nucleotide sequence: TGTGCCAGTATTTTGCAGGGGAACACTGAAGCTTTCTTT. Encoded protein: CASILQGNTEAFF.

This clone was recorded a few times. The chain links TRBV19 to TRBJ1-5; D ambiguous. CDR3 size: 16 residues. V lost 0 bases and J lost 3, with 12 bases in between. Germline-derived CDR1 and CDR2 are LNHDA and SQIVND (reference sequence). CDR3 loop: CASSIETALFNQPQHF. CDR3 sequence (DNA): TGTGCCAGTAGTATAGAAACGGCACTATTCAATCAGCCCCAGCATTTT.

The chain uses TRBV7-9 and TRBJ2-5, with a weak D call TRBD1 (5 bases). CDR3 length equals 15 residues. CDR1 is SEHNR, CDR2 FQNEAQ, per germline (reference sequence). V lost 1 base and J 3 bases, leaving 12 bases between the germline ends. Written as DNA, the CDR3 is TGTGCCAGCAGCTTAGGCCAGGGCCTCAAAGAGACCCAGTACTTC. It is translated as CASSLGQGLKETQYF.

The chain links TRBV2 to TRBJ2-3; the D gene is possibly TRBD2 (6 bases). Trimming removed 4 bases from V and 3 bases from J, with 11 bases in between. Germline-derived CDR1 and CDR2 are SNHLY and FYNNEI. The CDR3 has 14 residues. CDR3 sequence reads: CASSGELATDTQYF. For the CDR3, the DNA is TGTGCCAGCAGTGGGGAACTAGCAACAGATACGCAGTATTTT.

V and J are TRBV2 and TRBJ1-6; D not resolved. Germline V lookup: CDR1 SNHLY, CDR2 FYNNEI. The CDR3 runs 15 residues. V lost 0 bases to trimming and J lost 9 bases, with 12 bases between them. The CDR3 region is CASSEASRGVSPLHF. CDR3 DNA: TGTGCCAGCAGTGAAGCAAGTAGAGGAGTTTCACCCCTCCACTTT.

The V call is TRBV5-1, the J call TRBJ2-6; D gene unclear. The V and J ends lost 2 bases and 2 bases respectively, with 8 bases between them. The CDR3 is 15 amino acids. Germline V gene data show CDR1 as SGHRS and CDR2 as YFSETQ. CDR3 sequence: CASSFGLAGANVLTF. CDR3 coding DNA: TGCGCCAGCAGCTTCGGTCTGGCTGGGGCCAACGTCCTGACTTTC.

This clone has more than one count but fewer than ten. The chain links TRBV5-1 to TRBJ1-6, with D tentatively TRBD1 (6 bases). The germline gives CDR1 SGHRS, CDR2 YFSETQ. This CDR3 is 15 amino acids long. The ends were cut back, 4 bases at V and 5 bases at J, with 13 bases in the middle. The CDR3 nucleotides read TGCGCCAGCAGCCGAATCCGGGACAATAATTCACCCCTCCACTTT. The encoded protein is CASSRIRDNNSPLHF.

The rearrangement links TRBV28 to TRBJ2-3, with 12 nucleotides matching TRBD2. The J segment lost 0 bases and the V segment lost 2 bases, leaving 12 bases of the junction unmatched. Germline CDR1 MDHEN, CDR2 SYDVKM. The CDR3 totals 20 residues. The CDR3 DNA is TGTGCCAGCAGTTTAGGCTGGGACATGACTAGCGGGGGCAGCACAGATACGCAGTATTTT. Amino acids: CASSLGWDMTSGGSTDTQYF.

The chain couples TRBV6-5 to TRBJ1-2; the D gene is possibly TRBD1 (6 bases). Per the germline V gene, CDR1 is MNHEY and CDR2 is SVGAGI. This CDR3 comprises 14 residues. V was trimmed by 8 bases and J by 7 bases, leaving 20 bases between them. As DNA, the CDR3 is TGTGCCAGCCAAGACTTACAGGGTATGGGTGGCTACACCTTC. It encodes CASQDLQGMGGYTF.

The chain has TRBV5-5 and TRBJ2-7; 7 bases are a match to TRBD2. The germline V gene encodes CDR1 SGHKS and CDR2 YYEKEE (reference sequence). V gave up 5 bases and J gave up 0 bases; unmatched junction bases: 8. The CDR3 spans 15 residues. The CDR3 region has the DNA TGTGCCAGCAGTTTTGAGGCTAGCGGCTCCTACGAGCAGTACTTC. Translating it yields CASSFEASGSYEQYF.

The chain carries TRBV29-1 and TRBJ1-2, with 7 bases identical to TRBD1. There are 13 residues in the CDR3. V lost 7 bases to trimming and J lost 5 bases; unmatched junction nucleotides: 10. Germline V gene lookup returns CDR1 SQVTM and CDR2 ANQGSEA. CDR3 nucleotide sequence: TGCAGCGCTACAGGGGAGGCTCGGTATGGCTACACCTTC. This translates into CSATGEARYGYTF.

The chain carries TRBV28 and TRBJ1-4, with 8 bases fitting TRBD1. This CDR3 has 15 residues. Germline CDR1 and CDR2: MDHEN and SYDVKM. J lost 7 bases, V lost 5 bases, and 9 bases had no gene match. CDR3: CASSNQGAMVEKLFF. The CDR3 DNA sequence: TGTGCCAGCAGTAATCAGGGGGCTATGGTTGAAAAACTGTTTTTT.

V and J are TRBV28 and TRBJ2-7; 11 nucleotides line up with TRBD2. J lost 1 base, V lost 8 bases, and 4 bases had no gene match. Germline CDR1 reads MDHEN; CDR2 reads SYDVKM. The CDR3 has 14 residues. The CDR3, as DNA: TGTGCCAGCTGTGTAGCGGGAGGGTCCTACGAGCAGTACTTC. It codes for CASCVAGGSYEQYF.

The V call is TRBV19, the J call TRBJ1-1, with TRBD1 identical over 10 bases. CDR1 is LNHDA and CDR2 is SQIVND in the germline V gene (reference sequence). The ends lost 2 bases at V and 4 bases at J; junction bases unmatched: 4. The CDR3 contains 15 residues. CDR3 bases: TGTGCCAGTAGTATAACGGGACAGGGGTTCACTGAAGCTTTCTTT. Residues: CASSITGQGFTEAFF.

The rearrangement uses TRBV5-6 and TRBJ2-7; 7 nucleotides agree with TRBD1. V trimming: 0 bases; J trimming: 5 bases; junction bases outside the gene matches: 2. CDR3 size: 13 residues. Germline V gene sequence: CDR1 SGHDT, CDR2 YYEEEE. The CDR3 DNA sequence: TGTGCCAGCAGCTTGGCAGGGGGAAACGAGCAGTACTTC. This translates into CASSLAGGNEQYF.

This rearrangement joins TRBV18 to TRBJ2-5, with 8 bases lining up with TRBD1. The ends lost 3 bases at V and 2 bases at J; junction bases unmatched: 11. CDR1 and CDR2 from the germline V gene are KGHSH and LQKENI. The CDR3 runs to 17 residues. The CDR3 DNA sequence: TGTGCCAGCTCACCCCTCGGACAGGGCATCCGGCAAGAGACCCAGTACTTC. Its translation is CASSPLGQGIRQETQYF.

The chain couples TRBV7-2 to TRBJ2-2; TRBD2 matches at 7 bases. The V gene's germline CDR1 is SGHTA and CDR2 FQGNSA. With 0 bases clipped from V and 9 bases from J, the junction kept 7 bases outside the gene matches. CDR3 length equals 15 residues. The CDR3 nucleotides are TGTGCCAGCAGCTTAGCTCGGGACTATCTCCGGGAGCTGTTTTTT. This codes for CASSLARDYLRELFF.

The chain recombines TRBV5-4 with TRBJ2-2; D remains ambiguous. The germline V gene has CDR1 SGHNT and CDR2 YYREEE (reference sequence). The CDR3 runs to 14 residues. Trimming took off 0 bases at V and 6 bases at J, with 9 bases between the two ends. CDR3 nucleotides: TGTGCCAGCAGCTTGGAATCGCGTGCCGGGGAGCTGTTTTTT. This sequence encodes CASSLESRAGELFF.

The CDR3 spells CASSSWTGISTEAFF. CDR3 nucleotides: TGTGCCAGCAGCTCCTGGACAGGGATTAGCACTGAAGCTTTCTTT. The chain couples TRBV13 to TRBJ1-1; 8 nucleotides match TRBD1. The germline gives CDR1 PRHDT, CDR2 FYEKMQ (reference sequence). This CDR3 is built from 15 residues. V lost 4 bases and J lost 4; bases outside the gene matches: 8.

This clone was picked up one time. This chain joins TRBV6-5 and TRBJ2-7; TRBD2 might be the D (6 bases). Looked up from germline, CDR1 is MNHEY and CDR2 is SVGAGI. This CDR3 spans 12 amino acids. The V gene lost 6 bases and the J gene lost 7 bases, with 13 bases spanning the gap. CDR3 coding DNA: TGTGCCAGCAGCCGGCAGGAGGGAGAGCAGTACTTC. Its protein is CASSRQEGEQYF.

CDR3 sequence: CASSLLPGPSGVTYEQYF. CDR3 DNA sequence: TGTGCCAGCAGTCTTTTACCGGGACCTAGCGGGGTGACCTACGAGCAGTACTTC. The gene calls are TRBV9 and TRBJ2-7; the match to TRBD2 covers 9 bases. The CDR3 length is 18 residues. Unmatched junction bases numbered 17, after V lost 5 bases and J lost 2 bases. From germline, CDR1 is SGDLS and CDR2 YYNGEE.

This clone occurred a few times. This rearrangement joins TRBV27 to TRBJ2-7; 9 nucleotides match TRBD2. Germline V gives CDR1 MNHEY, CDR2 SMNVEV (reference sequence). The CDR3 has 15 residues. With 8 bases clipped from V and 3 bases from J, the junction kept 11 bases outside the gene matches. The CDR3 loop is CASGLTSGLLYEQYF. For the CDR3, the DNA is TGTGCCAGCGGCCTTACTAGCGGGCTTCTCTACGAGCAGTACTTC.